This TCR beta chain was retrieved from a study of beta chain features in type 1 diabetes. General observations from the study: In comparison with healthy donors, patients had naive, central memory and Treg TCRB repertoires that appeared more similar. Equally in patients and controls, shorter templates might have been favored by PCR. Moderate but significant shortening of TCRB CDR3s was recorded in all four CD4+ subsets from Type 1 diabetes patients.

Note on this clone: Its antigen is currently unknown.

All of the isolated RNA was reverse transcribed, so expressed TCRB transcripts were sequenced. Naive, central memory and regulatory T cell samples averaged around 3.5 million immunoSEQ reads each. Only in-frame clones appear in the TCRdb table, and some are missing; sequencing was by immunoSEQ multiplex PCR. The sample gives 15,000 to 18,000 clones, roughly 69% of which show up once; around 2.5% is in the top ten. CDR1 and CDR2 from the germline V gene are SGHRS and YFSETQ. The V gene end was trimmed by 4 bases and the J gene end by 9 bases; junction bases not matched to a gene: 12. This CDR3 comprises 15 residues.

The TCR sequence derives from a young man with type 1 diabetes. Sequenced: Tregs from blood. The V call is TRBV5-1, the J call TRBJ2-1, with 8 positions matching TRBD2. Here the CDR3 DNA reads TGCGCCAGCAGCCTCATGGGGCGGGAGGAGGGTGAGCAGTTCTTC. Encoded protein: CASSLMGREEGEQFF.